A selection of T cell receptor beta chains follows, all from one sample in a study of T-cell memory formation after mild COVID-19. One entry per CDR3 protein results from TCRdb running MiXCR on the 5' RACE reads. The sample shows around 200,000 distinct CDR3 sequences, about 21% of them seen only once. Sequencing used PBMCs or a T cell subset sorted from them (not recorded which). Every receptor here comes from an adult woman who had mild COVID-19 (a few samples of this study predate the infection). Cell type and time point are not known. Both conserved end residues are trimmed from each CDR3. Fields, in order: V gene, J gene, CDR3 protein.

v_call: TRBV4-1
j_call: TRBJ1-2
cdr3_aa: ASSQVGASLYGYT

v_call: TRBV18
j_call: TRBJ1-2
cdr3_aa: ASSTPGGLGGYT

v_call: TRBV6-5
j_call: TRBJ2-1
cdr3_aa: ASSSGLYGRNEQF

v_call: TRBV9
j_call: TRBJ2-1
cdr3_aa: ASSVAGQGGYNEQF

v_call: TRBV3-1
j_call: TRBJ2-3
cdr3_aa: ASSQKRVTSRDTQY

v_call: TRBV24-1
j_call: TRBJ2-3
cdr3_aa: ATSDPRNPVGNTQY

v_call: TRBV7-9
j_call: TRBJ2-7
cdr3_aa: ASSSSSGTYEQY

v_call: TRBV7-9
j_call: TRBJ2-6
cdr3_aa: ASSSNRLGDTGANVLT

v_call: TRBV4-1
j_call: TRBJ1-2
cdr3_aa: ASSQDRTGGGDYGYT

v_call: TRBV6-2/TRBV6-3
j_call: TRBJ1-4
cdr3_aa: ASRAPPHPDEKLF

v_call: TRBV7-9
j_call: TRBJ1-2
cdr3_aa: ASSPSDRGQNGGYT

v_call: TRBV11-2
j_call: TRBJ2-3
cdr3_aa: ATNTGTGRTDTQY

v_call: TRBV19
j_call: TRBJ2-7
cdr3_aa: ASSISPGKSYEQY

v_call: TRBV19
j_call: TRBJ2-5
cdr3_aa: ASSPGGMETQY

v_call: TRBV9
j_call: TRBJ2-1
cdr3_aa: ASSATSGRSFYEQF

v_call: TRBV9
j_call: TRBJ2-1
cdr3_aa: ASSVDGREEQF

v_call: TRBV27
j_call: TRBJ2-7
cdr3_aa: ASSPRGVIEQY

v_call: TRBV9
j_call: TRBJ1-2
cdr3_aa: ASSPRYRGDDYGYT

v_call: TRBV5-6
j_call: TRBJ2-2
cdr3_aa: ASSRRENTGELF

v_call: TRBV20-1
j_call: TRBJ2-1
cdr3_aa: SARKTGWYNEQF